This T cell receptor beta chain came from a study of blood T cell repertoires in COVID-19. Turning to the study itself: Collection of acute and convalescent COVID-19 samples took place in the United States, Italy and Spain. PBMCs, B-cell-depleted T cells, or T cells were the source of the cDNA or gDNA that made up the material.

Trimming removed 5 bases from V and 6 bases from J, with 19 bases in between. This CDR3 spans 15 amino acids. Germline V gene sequence: CDR1 SGHTA, CDR2 FQGTGA. Original methodology: Researchers report that nucleated cell counts were estimated from reference gene primer amplification. Sequencing used immunoSEQ multiplex PCR; TCRdb keeps in-frame clones, though not all of them. The V and J calls and the clone size are those of that table, but D and trimming were determined from the DNA. In the table there are fewer than 45,000 clones, 91% of which are singletons. Material for sequencing was peripheral blood. The clonotype was recovered from a woman aged 30 to 39 in a cohort sampled during active COVID-19. The chain joins TRBV7-3 to TRBJ1-1, with D perhaps matching TRBD1 (5 bases). CDR3 sequence (DNA): TGTGCCAGCAGCCCTCGGGGAGGGGAGAGATCTGAAGCTTTCTTT. It encodes CASSPRGGERSEAFF.